This passage covers 3 T cell receptor beta chains from one sample sequenced in a study of shared clonotypes between healthy human individuals. Only CD45RO-negative cells positively selected for CCR7 counted as naive CD8 cells, so terminally differentiated effector memory CD45RA+ cells were excluded. Sequencing used immunoSEQ multiplex PCR; TCRdb keeps in-frame clones, though not all of them. The sample includes around 600,000 clones, roughly 95% of them seen just once. Sequences were obtained from naive CD8+ T cells sorted from blood. The receptors were gathered from a woman in her thirties in good health.

V is TRBV7-9 and J is TRBJ1-1; perhaps TRBD1 as D (6 bases). V shed 5 bases and J shed 1 base, with 14 bases lying between them. The CDR3 covers 15 residues. The germline CDR1 and CDR2 sequences are SEHNR and FQNEAQ (reference sequence). CDR3 DNA sequence: TGTGCCAGCAGCACAAACAGGGAGGCGAACACTGAAGCTTTCTTT. Translating gives CASSTNREANTEAFF.

The gene calls are TRBV28 and TRBJ2-7; D unclear. V was clipped by 7 bases and J by 5 bases, with 12 bases between them. Germline loops: CDR1 MDHEN, CDR2 SYDVKM. This CDR3 has 12 amino acids. CDR3 loop: CASMDTEDEQYF. Here the CDR3 DNA reads TGTGCCAGCATGGATACAGAAGACGAGCAGTACTTC.

The J gene is TRBJ2-7, the V gene TRBV5-6; D may be TRBD2 (6 bases). This CDR3 has 14 amino acids. Looked up from germline, CDR1 is SGHDT and CDR2 is YYEEEE. V lost 1 base and J 0 bases, leaving 8 bases between the germline ends. CDR3 DNA: TGTGCCAGCAGCTTGACTAGCCTCTCCTACGAGCAGTACTTC. This sequence encodes CASSLTSLSYEQYF.